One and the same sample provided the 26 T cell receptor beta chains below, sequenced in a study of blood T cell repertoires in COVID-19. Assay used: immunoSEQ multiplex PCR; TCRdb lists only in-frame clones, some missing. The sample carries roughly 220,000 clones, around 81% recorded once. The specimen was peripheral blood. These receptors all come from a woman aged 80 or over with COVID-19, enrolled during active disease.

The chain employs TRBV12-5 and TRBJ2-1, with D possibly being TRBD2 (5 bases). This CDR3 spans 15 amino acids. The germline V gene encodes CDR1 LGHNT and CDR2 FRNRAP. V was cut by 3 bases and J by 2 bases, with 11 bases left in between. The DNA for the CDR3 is TGTGCTAGTGGTTTAGGCTCGCGGGCCTACAATGAGCAGTTCTTC. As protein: CASGLGSRAYNEQFF. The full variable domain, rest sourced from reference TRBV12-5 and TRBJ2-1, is DARVTQTPRHKVTEMGQEVTMRCQPILGHNTVFWYRQTMMQGLELLAYFRNRAPLDDSGMPKDRFSAEMPDATLATLKIQPSEPRDSAVYFCASGLGSRAYNEQFFGPGTRLTVL.

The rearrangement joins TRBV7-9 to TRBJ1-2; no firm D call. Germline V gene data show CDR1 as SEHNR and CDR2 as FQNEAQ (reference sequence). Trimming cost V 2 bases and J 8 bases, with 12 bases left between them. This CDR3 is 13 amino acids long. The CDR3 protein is CASSLTEIIGYTF. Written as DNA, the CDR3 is TGTGCCAGCAGCTTAACGGAGATTATCGGCTACACCTTC.

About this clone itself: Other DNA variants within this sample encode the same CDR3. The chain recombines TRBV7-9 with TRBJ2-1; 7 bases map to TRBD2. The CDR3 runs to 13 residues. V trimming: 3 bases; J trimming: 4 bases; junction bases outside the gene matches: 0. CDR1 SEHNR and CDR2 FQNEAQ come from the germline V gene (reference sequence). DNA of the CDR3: TGTGCCAGCAGCTTCGGGGGGTACAATGAGCAGTTCTTC. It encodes CASSFGGYNEQFF.

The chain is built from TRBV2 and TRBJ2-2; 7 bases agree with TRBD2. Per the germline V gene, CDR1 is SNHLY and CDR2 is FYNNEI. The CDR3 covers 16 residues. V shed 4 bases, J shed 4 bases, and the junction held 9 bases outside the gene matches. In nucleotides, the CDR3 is TGTGCCAGCAGTGGGGTTTCTAGCGGAGTCACCGGGGAGCTGTTTTTT. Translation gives CASSGVSSGVTGELFF.

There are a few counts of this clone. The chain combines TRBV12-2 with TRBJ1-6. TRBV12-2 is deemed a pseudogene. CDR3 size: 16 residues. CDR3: CASRSGRAPAGSPLHF. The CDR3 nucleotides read TGTGCAAGTCGCTCTGGCCGGGCCCCCGCGGGTTCACCCCTCCACTTT.

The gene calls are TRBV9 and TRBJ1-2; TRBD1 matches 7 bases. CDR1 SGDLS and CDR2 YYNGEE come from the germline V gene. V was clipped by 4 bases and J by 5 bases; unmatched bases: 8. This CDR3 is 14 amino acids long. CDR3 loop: CASSKRQGWYGYTF. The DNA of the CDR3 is TGTGCCAGCAGCAAACGACAGGGATGGTATGGCTACACCTTC.

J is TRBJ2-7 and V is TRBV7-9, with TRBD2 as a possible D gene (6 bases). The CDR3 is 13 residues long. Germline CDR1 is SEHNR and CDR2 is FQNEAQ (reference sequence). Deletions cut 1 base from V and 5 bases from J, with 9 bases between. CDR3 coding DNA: TGTGCCAGCAGCTTAGTACGGACTAACGAGCAGTACTTC. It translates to CASSLVRTNEQYF.

CDR3 in amino acids: CASSSWGVVNEQFF. The CDR3 DNA sequence: TGTGCCAGCAGCTCATGGGGGGTGGTCAATGAGCAGTTCTTC. V gene TRBV7-9 combines with J gene TRBJ2-1; a weak D match, TRBD2 (6 bases). V was shortened by 4 bases and J by 6 bases, with 13 bases between the two germline ends. Germline loops: CDR1 SEHNR, CDR2 FQNEAQ (reference sequence). The CDR3 totals 14 residues.

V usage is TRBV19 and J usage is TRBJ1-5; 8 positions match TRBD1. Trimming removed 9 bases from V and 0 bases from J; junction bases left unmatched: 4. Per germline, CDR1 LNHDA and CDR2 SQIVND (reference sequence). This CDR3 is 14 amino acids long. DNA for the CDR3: TGTGCCAGCCGGGACAGGTATAGCAATCAGCCCCAGCATTTT. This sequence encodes CASRDRYSNQPQHF.

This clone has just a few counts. CDR3: CASSQVQGRTEAFF. The CDR3 DNA follows: TGCGCCAGCAGCCAAGTTCAGGGCCGCACTGAAGCTTTCTTT. The V gene is TRBV4-1, the J gene TRBJ1-1; D is perhaps TRBD1 (5 bases). Trimming cost V 1 base and J 4 bases, with 10 bases left between them. The germline CDR1 and CDR2 sequences are MGHRA and YSYEKL. This CDR3 has 14 amino acids.

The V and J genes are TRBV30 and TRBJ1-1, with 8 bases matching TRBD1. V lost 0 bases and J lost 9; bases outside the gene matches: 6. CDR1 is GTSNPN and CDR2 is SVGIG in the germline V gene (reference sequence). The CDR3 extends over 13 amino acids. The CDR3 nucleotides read TGTGCCTGGAGTGTACAGAGACAGGGGCAAGCTTTCTTT. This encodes CAWSVQRQGQAFF.

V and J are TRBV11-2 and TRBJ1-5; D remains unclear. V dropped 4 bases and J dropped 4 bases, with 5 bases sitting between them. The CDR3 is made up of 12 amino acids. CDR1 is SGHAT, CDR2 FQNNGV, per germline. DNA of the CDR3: TGTGCCAGCAGCTCCTATAATCAGCCCCAGCATTTT. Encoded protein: CASSSYNQPQHF.

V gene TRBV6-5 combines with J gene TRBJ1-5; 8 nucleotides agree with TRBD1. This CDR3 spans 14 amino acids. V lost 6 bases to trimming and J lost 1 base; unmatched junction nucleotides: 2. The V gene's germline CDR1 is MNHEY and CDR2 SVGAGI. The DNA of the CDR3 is TGTGCCAGCAGGACAGGGGTGAGCAATCAGCCCCAGCATTTT. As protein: CASRTGVSNQPQHF.

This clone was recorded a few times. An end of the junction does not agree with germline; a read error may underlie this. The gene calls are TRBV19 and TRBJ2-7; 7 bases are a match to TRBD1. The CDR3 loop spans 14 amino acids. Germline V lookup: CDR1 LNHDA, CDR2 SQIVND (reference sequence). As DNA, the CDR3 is TGTGCCAGTAGTAGGGGGACAGAGCCGTACGGGCAGTACTTC. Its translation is CASSRGTEPYGQYF.

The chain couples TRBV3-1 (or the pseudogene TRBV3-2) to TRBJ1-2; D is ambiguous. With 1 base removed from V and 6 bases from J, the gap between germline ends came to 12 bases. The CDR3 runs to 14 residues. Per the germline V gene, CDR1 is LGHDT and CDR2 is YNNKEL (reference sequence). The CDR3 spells CASSQVTGEDGYTF. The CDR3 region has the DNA TGTGCCAGCAGCCAAGTAACGGGAGAGGATGGCTACACCTTC.

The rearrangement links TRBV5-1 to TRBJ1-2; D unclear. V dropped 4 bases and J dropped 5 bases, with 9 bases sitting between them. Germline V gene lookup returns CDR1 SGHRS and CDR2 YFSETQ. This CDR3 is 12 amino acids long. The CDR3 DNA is TGCGCCAGCAGCGAACAGTTTTATGGCTACACCTTC. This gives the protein CASSEQFYGYTF.

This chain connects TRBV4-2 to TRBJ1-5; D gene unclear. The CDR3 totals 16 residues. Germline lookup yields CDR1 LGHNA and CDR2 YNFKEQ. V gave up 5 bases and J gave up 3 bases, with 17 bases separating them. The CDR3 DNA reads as TGTGCCAGCAGCTCTCGCGCGGTGGGTAACAATCAGCCCCAGCATTTT. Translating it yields CASSSRAVGNNQPQHF.

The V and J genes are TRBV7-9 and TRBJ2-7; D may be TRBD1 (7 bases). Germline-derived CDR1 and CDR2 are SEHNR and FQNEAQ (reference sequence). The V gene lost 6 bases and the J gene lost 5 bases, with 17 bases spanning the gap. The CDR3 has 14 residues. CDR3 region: CASRMLGGGDEQYF. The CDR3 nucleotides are TGTGCCAGCAGAATGCTAGGGGGCGGGGACGAGCAGTACTTC.

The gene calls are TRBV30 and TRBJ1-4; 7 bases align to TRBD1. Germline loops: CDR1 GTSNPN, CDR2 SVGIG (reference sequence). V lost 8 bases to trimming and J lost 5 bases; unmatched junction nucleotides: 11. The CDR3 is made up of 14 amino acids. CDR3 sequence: CAQSSQGRNEKLFF. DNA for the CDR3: TGTGCCCAGAGCTCACAGGGGAGAAATGAAAAACTGTTTTTT.

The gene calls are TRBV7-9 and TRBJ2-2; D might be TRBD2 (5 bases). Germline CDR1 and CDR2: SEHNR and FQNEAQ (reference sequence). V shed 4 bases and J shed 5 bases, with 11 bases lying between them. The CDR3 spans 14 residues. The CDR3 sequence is CASSYSEGTGELFF. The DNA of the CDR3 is TGTGCCAGCAGCTACAGTGAGGGTACCGGGGAGCTGTTTTTT.

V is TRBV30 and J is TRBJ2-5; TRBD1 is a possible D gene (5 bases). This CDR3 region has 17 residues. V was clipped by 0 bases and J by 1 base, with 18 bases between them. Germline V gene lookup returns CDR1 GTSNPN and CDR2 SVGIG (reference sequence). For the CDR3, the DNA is TGTGCCTGGAGTGTTCGTCTTCGGACCAGGGCCCAAGAGACCCAGTACTTC. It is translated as CAWSVRLRTRAQETQYF.

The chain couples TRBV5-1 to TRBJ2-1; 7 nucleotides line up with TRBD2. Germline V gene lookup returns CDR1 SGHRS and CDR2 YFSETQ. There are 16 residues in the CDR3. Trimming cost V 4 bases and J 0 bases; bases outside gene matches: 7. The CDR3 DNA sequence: TGCGCCAGCAGCCCCACCGGGGGGAGCTCCTACAATGAGCAGTTCTTC. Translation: CASSPTGGSSYNEQFF.

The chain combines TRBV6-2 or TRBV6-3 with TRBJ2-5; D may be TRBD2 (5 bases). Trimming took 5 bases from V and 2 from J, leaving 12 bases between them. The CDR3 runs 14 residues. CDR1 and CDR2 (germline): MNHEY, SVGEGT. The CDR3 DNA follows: TGTGCCAGCAGTCCGGCCGGCGGGCAAGAGACCCAGTACTTC. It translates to CASSPAGGQETQYF.

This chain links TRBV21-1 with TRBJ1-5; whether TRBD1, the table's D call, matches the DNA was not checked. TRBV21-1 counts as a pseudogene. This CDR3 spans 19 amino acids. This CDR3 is CASSKALGQVRDSNQPQHF. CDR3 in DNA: TGTGCCAGCAGCAAAGCGCTGGGACAGGTTAGGGATAGCAATCAGCCCCAGCATTTT.

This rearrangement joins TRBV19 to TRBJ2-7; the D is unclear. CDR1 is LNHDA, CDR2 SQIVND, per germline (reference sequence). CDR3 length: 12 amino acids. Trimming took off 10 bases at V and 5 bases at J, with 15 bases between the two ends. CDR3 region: CATRGGGDEQYF. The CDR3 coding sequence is TGTGCCACTCGTGGCGGTGGAGACGAGCAGTACTTC.

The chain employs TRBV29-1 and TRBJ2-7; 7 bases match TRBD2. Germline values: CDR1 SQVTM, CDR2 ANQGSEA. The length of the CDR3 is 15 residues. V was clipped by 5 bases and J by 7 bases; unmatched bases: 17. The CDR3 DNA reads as TGCAGCGTTTCAGAAGGTTTCGCGGGAGTGTTAGAGCAGTACTTC. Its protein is CSVSEGFAGVLEQYF.